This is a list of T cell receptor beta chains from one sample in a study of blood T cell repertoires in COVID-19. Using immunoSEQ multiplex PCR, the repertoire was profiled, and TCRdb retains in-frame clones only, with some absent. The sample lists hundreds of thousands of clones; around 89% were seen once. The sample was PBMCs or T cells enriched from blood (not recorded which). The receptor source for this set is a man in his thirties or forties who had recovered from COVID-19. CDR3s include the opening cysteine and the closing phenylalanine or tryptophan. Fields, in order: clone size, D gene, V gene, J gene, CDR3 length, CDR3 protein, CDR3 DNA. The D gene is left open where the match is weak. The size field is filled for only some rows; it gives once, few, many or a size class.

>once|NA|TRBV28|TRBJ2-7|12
CASSYGPYEQYF
TGTGCCAGCAGTTATGGCCCGTACGAGCAGTACTTC
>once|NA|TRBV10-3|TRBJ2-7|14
CAISESAGSYEQYF
TGTGCCATCAGTGAGTCGGCAGGCTCCTACGAGCAGTACTTC
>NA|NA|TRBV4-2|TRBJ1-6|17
CASSQETVTAYNSPLHF
TGTGCCAGCAGCCAAGAAACAGTGACAGCTTATAATTCACCCCTCCACTTT
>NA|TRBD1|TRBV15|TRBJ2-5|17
CATSRDWPGQDQETQYF
TGTGCCACCAGCAGAGATTGGCCCGGACAGGATCAAGAGACCCAGTACTTC
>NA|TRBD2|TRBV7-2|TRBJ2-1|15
CASSFSGSYYNEQFF
TGTGCCAGCAGCTTTAGCGGGAGTTATTACAATGAGCAGTTCTTC
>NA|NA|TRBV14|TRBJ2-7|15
CASSPPRSPGSEQYF
TGTGCCAGCAGCCCACCCCGCTCTCCAGGGTCCGAGCAGTACTTC
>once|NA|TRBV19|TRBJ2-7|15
CASSIDTNPLRVQYF
TGTGCCAGTAGTATAGACACGAACCCTCTACGAGTGCAGTACTTC
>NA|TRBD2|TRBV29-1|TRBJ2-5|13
CSVGGSGGETQYF
TGCAGCGTTGGGGGCAGCGGGGGAGAGACCCAGTACTTC
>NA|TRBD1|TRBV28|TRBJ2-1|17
CASSLSWTGSSYNEQFF
TGTGCCAGCAGTTTATCCTGGACAGGGAGCTCCTACAATGAGCAGTTCTTC
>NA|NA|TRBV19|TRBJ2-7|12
CASSGGIYEQYF
TGTGCCAGCTCTGGAGGAATCTACGAGCAGTACTTC
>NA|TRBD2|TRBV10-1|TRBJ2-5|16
CASSESVAGDQETQYF
TGCGCCAGCAGTGAGTCTGTAGCGGGAGATCAAGAGACCCAGTACTTC
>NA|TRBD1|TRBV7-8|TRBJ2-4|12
CASSPGGRAQYF
TGTGCCAGCAGTCCAGGGGGAAGAGCTCAGTACTTC
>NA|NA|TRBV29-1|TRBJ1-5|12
CSVGAFNQPQHF
TGCAGCGTTGGCGCCTTCAATCAGCCCCAGCATTTT
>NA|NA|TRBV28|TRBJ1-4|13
CASSSPGGEKLFF
TGTGCCAGCAGCAGCCCTGGCGGTGAAAAACTGTTTTTT
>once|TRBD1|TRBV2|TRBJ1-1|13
CASGTDSNTEAFF
TGTGCCAGCGGGACAGATTCCAACACTGAAGCTTTCTTT
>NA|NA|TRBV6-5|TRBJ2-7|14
CASTLSASSYEQYF
TGTGCCAGCACTCTTAGCGCGAGCTCCTACGAGCAGTACTTC
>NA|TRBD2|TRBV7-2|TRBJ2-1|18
CASSLAFEELAGKNEQFF
TGTGCCAGCAGCTTAGCGTTCGAGGAACTAGCGGGAAAAAATGAGCAGTTCTTC
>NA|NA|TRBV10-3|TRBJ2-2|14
CAISPAGASGELFF
TGTGCCATCAGCCCCGCAGGGGCGAGCGGGGAGCTGTTTTTT
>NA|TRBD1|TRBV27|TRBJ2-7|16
CASSFTSGQGPYEQYF
TGTGCCAGCAGTTTTACTTCGGGACAGGGGCCTTACGAGCAGTACTTC
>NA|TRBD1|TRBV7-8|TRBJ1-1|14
CASSINPGQTEAFF
TGTGCCAGCAGCATAAATCCGGGACAGACTGAAGCTTTCTTT
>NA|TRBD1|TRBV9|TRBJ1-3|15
CASSPRQGRGNTIYF
TGTGCCAGCAGCCCCCGACAGGGGAGGGGAAACACCATATATTTT
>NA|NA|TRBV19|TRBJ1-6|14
CATGESSYNSPLHF
TGTGCTACGGGAGAGAGCTCCTATAATTCACCCCTCCACTTT
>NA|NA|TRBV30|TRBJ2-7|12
CAWSREAHEQYF
TGTGCCTGGAGCAGGGAGGCCCACGAGCAGTACTTC
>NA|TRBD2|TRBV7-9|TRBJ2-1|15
CASSSLAGAYNEQFF
TGTGCCAGCAGTTCACTAGCGGGGGCGTACAATGAGCAGTTCTTC
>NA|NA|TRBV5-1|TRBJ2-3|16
CASSLASGVATDTQYF
TGCGCCAGCAGCTTGGCCAGCGGAGTGGCCACAGATACGCAGTATTTT
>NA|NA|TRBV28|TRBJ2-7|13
CASRSPSSYEQYF
TGTGCCAGCAGGTCACCGAGCTCCTACGAGCAGTACTTC
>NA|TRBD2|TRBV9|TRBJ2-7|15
CASSVGPSGDYEQYF
TGTGCCAGCAGCGTTGGGCCTAGCGGGGACTACGAGCAGTACTTC